These 25 T cell receptor beta chains were sequenced from one sample in a study of blood T cell repertoires in COVID-19. The data were produced by immunoSEQ multiplex PCR, yet TCRdb's version contains in-frame clones alone and is incomplete. In the table there are roughly 59,000 clones, roughly 80% of which are singletons. Sequences were obtained from peripheral blood. The receptor source for this set is a human donor in a cohort sampled during active COVID-19.

CDR3 nucleotide sequence: TGTGCCAGCAGCATAGCGATTCGGCCAGATACGCAGTATTTT. It is translated as CASSIAIRPDTQYF. This sequence joins TRBV27 and TRBJ2-3; a weak D match, TRBD2 (5 bases). Germline CDR1 is MNHEY and CDR2 is SMNVEV (reference sequence). CDR3 length equals 14 residues. V gave up 6 bases and J gave up 4 bases, with 14 bases separating them.

The rearrangement uses TRBV7-9 and TRBJ1-5; D possibly corresponds to TRBD1 (6 bases). The V gene's germline CDR1 is SEHNR and CDR2 FQNEAQ (reference sequence). The CDR3 is made up of 14 amino acids. The ends were cut back, 2 bases at V and 5 bases at J, with 10 bases in the middle. Here the CDR3 DNA reads TGTGCCAGCAGCTTAACAGGGTTCGATCAGCCCCAGCATTTT. Translation: CASSLTGFDQPQHF.

The V call is TRBV28, the J call TRBJ2-1, with D unresolved. Per the germline V gene, CDR1 is MDHEN and CDR2 is SYDVKM. The CDR3 runs 12 residues. The V and J ends lost 8 bases and 0 bases respectively, with 5 bases between them. The DNA of the CDR3 is TGTGCCAGCGATAGCTCCTACAATGAGCAGTTCTTC. It translates to CASDSSYNEQFF.

This sequence joins TRBV5-4 and TRBJ2-7, with 12 bases lining up with TRBD2. The germline V gene has CDR1 SGHNT and CDR2 YYREEE (reference sequence). V shed 0 bases, J shed 2 bases, and the junction held 3 bases outside the gene matches. CDR3 length: 16 amino acids. As DNA, the CDR3 is TGTGCCAGCAGCTTGGCCGGACTAGCGGGAACCTACGAGCAGTACTTC. Translating gives CASSLAGLAGTYEQYF. Using reference TRBV5-4 and TRBJ2-7 for the parts outside the CDR3, the full variable domain is ETGVTQSPTHLIKTRGQQVTLRCSSQSGHNTVSWYQQALGQGPQFIFQYYREEENGRGNFPPRFSGLQFPNYSSELNVNALELDDSALYLCASSLAGLAGTYEQYFGPGTRLTVT.

V gene TRBV5-1 combines with J gene TRBJ1-1; D unclear. This CDR3 is built from 16 residues. With 0 bases removed from V and 5 bases from J, the gap between germline ends came to 17 bases. The germline V gene has CDR1 SGHRS and CDR2 YFSETQ. The CDR3: CASSLVPRDRWTEAFF. The CDR3 DNA sequence: TGCGCCAGCAGCTTGGTGCCCCGGGATAGGTGGACTGAAGCTTTCTTT.

V and J are TRBV3-1 (or the pseudogene TRBV3-2) and TRBJ1-5, with 8 bases that match TRBD1. V trimming: 4 bases; J trimming: 5 bases; junction bases outside the gene matches: 7. Germline loops: CDR1 LGHDT, CDR2 YNNKEL (reference sequence). This CDR3 comprises 15 residues. The CDR3 coding sequence is TGTGCCAGCAGCCCGGGGGACAGGAGGGATCAGCCCCAGCATTTT. Amino acids: CASSPGDRRDQPQHF.

V and J are TRBV7-3 and TRBJ2-3, with D possibly TRBD2 on 6 matching bases. Germline values: CDR1 SGHTA, CDR2 FQGTGA. This CDR3 is 15 amino acids long. V was trimmed by 5 bases and J by 6 bases, leaving 18 bases between them. CDR3 protein: CASSPIGREYDTQYF. The DNA of the CDR3 is TGTGCCAGCAGCCCCATTGGACGGGAGTACGATACGCAGTATTTT.

This chain connects TRBV6-5 to TRBJ2-1; 9 nucleotides agree with TRBD2. J was trimmed by 4 bases and V by 6 bases; bases with no gene match: 1. The CDR3 spans 13 residues. Germline assignment: CDR1 MNHEY and CDR2 SVGAGI. In DNA, the CDR3 is TGTGCCAGCAGAGCGGGAGGATACAATGAGCAGTTCTTC. Protein product: CASRAGGYNEQFF.

The V call is TRBV4-1, the J call TRBJ2-2; 8 bases are a match to TRBD1. With 1 base clipped from V and 4 bases from J, the junction kept 2 bases outside the gene matches. CDR3 length equals 15 residues. CDR1 MGHRA and CDR2 YSYEKL come from the germline V gene. For the CDR3, the DNA is TGCGCCAGCAGCCAAGCACAGGGGGGCACCGGGGAGCTGTTTTTT. The encoded protein is CASSQAQGGTGELFF.

The chain is built from TRBV27 and TRBJ1-2; 9 bases are shared with TRBD1. Trimming cost V 1 base and J 8 bases; bases outside gene matches: 8. In germline, CDR1 is MNHEY, CDR2 SMNVEV (reference sequence). CDR3 length equals 15 residues. CDR3 in DNA: TGTGCCAGCAGTTTATTTGAACGGGACAGGGACGGCTACACCTTC. Its translation is CASSLFERDRDGYTF.

This chain connects TRBV9 to TRBJ2-1; the D is unclear. CDR1 is SGDLS and CDR2 is YYNGEE in the germline V gene. Trimming pared 3 bases from V and 4 bases from J, leaving 20 bases between. This CDR3 contains 17 residues. DNA for the CDR3: TGTGCCAGCAGCGCCGTATGGCGGAATCAGATGTACAATGAGCAGTTCTTC. This encodes CASSAVWRNQMYNEQFF.

The V gene is TRBV11-3, the J gene TRBJ2-1, with a possible D match to TRBD2 (5 bases). Germline CDR1 is SGHNT and CDR2 is YENEEA. The CDR3 spans 14 residues. Trimming pared 1 base from V and 6 bases from J, leaving 10 bases between. This CDR3 is CASSLGGSINEQFF. The CDR3 bases are TGTGCCAGCAGCTTAGGCGGGTCGATCAATGAGCAGTTCTTC.

V usage is TRBV7-9 and J usage is TRBJ1-4; 8 nucleotides agree with TRBD1. This CDR3 spans 14 amino acids. The trim removed 5 bases at V and 8 bases at J, leaving 7 bases unmatched. Germline CDR1 reads SEHNR; CDR2 reads FQNEAQ (reference sequence). The CDR3 protein is CASSNDRGKEKLFF. The CDR3 region has the DNA TGTGCCAGCAGCAACGACAGGGGAAAGGAAAAACTGTTTTTT.

The V gene is TRBV6-5, the J gene TRBJ2-7; 11 nucleotides match TRBD1. V gave up 6 bases and J gave up 2 bases; unmatched junction bases: 6. The length of the CDR3 is 15 residues. Germline CDR1 and CDR2: MNHEY and SVGAGI. Here the CDR3 reads CASRIGTGGTYEQYF. In DNA, the CDR3 is TGTGCCAGCAGAATAGGGACAGGGGGGACCTACGAGCAGTACTTC.

The chain joins TRBV27 to TRBJ2-7; 7 bases are a match to TRBD2. Looked up from germline, CDR1 is MNHEY and CDR2 is SMNVEV (reference sequence). The CDR3 totals 15 residues. J was trimmed by 5 bases and V by 2 bases; bases with no gene match: 9. The CDR3 DNA follows: TGTGCCAGCAGTTTAAAGTTGGGCCGGGAGGACGAGCAGTACTTC. This encodes CASSLKLGREDEQYF.

The chain employs TRBV6-4 and TRBJ2-1, with a tentative D call TRBD2 (7 bases). The CDR3 is 15 residues long. The V gene's germline CDR1 is MRHNA and CDR2 SNTAGT. Trimming stripped 4 bases from V and 9 bases from J, with 19 bases between. The DNA of the CDR3 is TGTGCCAGCAGTGGGGGGCTAGCGGATATACGTGAGCAGTTCTTC. Residues: CASSGGLADIREQFF.

The chain couples TRBV24-1 to TRBJ2-1, with TRBD1 identical over 7 bases. V shed 2 bases and J 3 bases; nucleotides not matched to a gene: 6. CDR3 length equals 16 residues. Germline V lookup: CDR1 KGHDR, CDR2 SFDVKD. The CDR3 protein is CATSDSGQIGYNEQFF. For the CDR3, the DNA is TGTGCCACCAGTGATTCGGGACAGATCGGCTACAATGAGCAGTTCTTC.

V is TRBV6-6 and J is TRBJ1-4, with TRBD1 matching over 7 bases. CDR1 is MNHNY, CDR2 SVGAGI, per germline (reference sequence). The V segment lost 6 bases and the J segment 3 bases; nucleotides outside the gene matches: 4. The CDR3 runs 14 residues. CDR3 bases: TGTGCCAGCAGCAGGGGGGTCTCTAATGAAAAACTGTTTTTT. It is translated as CASSRGVSNEKLFF.

The chain is built from TRBV28 and TRBJ2-2; TRBD1 is a possible D gene (6 bases). CDR1 and CDR2 from the germline V gene are MDHEN and SYDVKM. This CDR3 has 12 residues. The germline V and J ends were trimmed by 2 bases and 8 bases, with 6 bases remaining between them. CDR3 in amino acids: CASSLRGGELFF. The CDR3, as DNA: TGTGCCAGCAGTTTAAGGGGGGGGGAGCTGTTTTTT.

This clone came up a few times. V and J are TRBV19 and TRBJ1-5, with TRBD1 matching over 9 bases. The length of the CDR3 is 15 residues. J was trimmed by 3 bases and V by 9 bases; bases with no gene match: 9. CDR1 LNHDA and CDR2 SQIVND come from the germline V gene (reference sequence). The CDR3 DNA reads as TGTGCCAGCACGTCCCGGGACAGGGTCAATCAGCCCCAGCATTTT. The encoded protein is CASTSRDRVNQPQHF.

This chain joins TRBV11-1 and TRBJ1-3; 8 bases map to TRBD1. The CDR3 has 13 amino acids. The junction had 2 bases not matched to a gene; V was cut back by 5 bases and J by 5 bases. Germline V gene lookup returns CDR1 SGHAT and CDR2 FQDESV (reference sequence). The CDR3, as DNA: TGTGCCAGCAGCAGGGACAGGAGAAACACCATATATTTT. Encoded protein: CASSRDRRNTIYF.

V and J are TRBV7-6 and TRBJ1-2; possible D gene TRBD1, 5 bases. CDR1 and CDR2 (germline): SGHVS, FNYEAQ. This CDR3 is built from 16 residues. V lost 4 bases and J lost 8, with 23 bases in between. As DNA, the CDR3 is TGTGCCAGCAGCTCTAATTTCCGGGACTTAATGGAGGGCTACACCTTC. Residues: CASSSNFRDLMEGYTF.

This clone appeared a few times. The V call is TRBV7-6, the J call TRBJ2-1; a weak D match, TRBD1 (5 bases). The V end was cut by 3 bases, the J end by 4 bases, with 16 bases between. CDR1 is SGHVS, CDR2 FNYEAQ, per germline. The CDR3 consists of 16 residues. As DNA, the CDR3 is TGTGCCAGCAGCTTGACCTGGGGCAGAGTTTACAATGAGCAGTTCTTC. It specifies CASSLTWGRVYNEQFF.

The J gene is TRBJ1-2, the V gene TRBV5-8; 7 bases are a match to TRBD1. This CDR3 spans 13 amino acids. The ends lost 2 bases at V and 8 bases at J; junction bases unmatched: 6. The germline gives CDR1 SGHTS, CDR2 YDEGEE. The CDR3 region has the DNA TGTGCCAGCAGCTTTTCCACAGGGGAAGGCTACACCTTC. It is translated as CASSFSTGEGYTF.

By sample share, this clone is medium-sized. The rearrangement links TRBV24-1 to TRBJ2-2; possible D gene TRBD1, 5 bases. The CDR3 runs 15 residues. The V end was cut by 1 base, the J end by 4 bases, with 9 bases between. Germline CDR1 and CDR2: KGHDR and SFDVKD. CDR3 residues: CATSDFGRATGELFF. In DNA form, the CDR3 reads TGTGCCACCAGTGATTTTGGCAGGGCCACCGGGGAGCTGTTTTTT.